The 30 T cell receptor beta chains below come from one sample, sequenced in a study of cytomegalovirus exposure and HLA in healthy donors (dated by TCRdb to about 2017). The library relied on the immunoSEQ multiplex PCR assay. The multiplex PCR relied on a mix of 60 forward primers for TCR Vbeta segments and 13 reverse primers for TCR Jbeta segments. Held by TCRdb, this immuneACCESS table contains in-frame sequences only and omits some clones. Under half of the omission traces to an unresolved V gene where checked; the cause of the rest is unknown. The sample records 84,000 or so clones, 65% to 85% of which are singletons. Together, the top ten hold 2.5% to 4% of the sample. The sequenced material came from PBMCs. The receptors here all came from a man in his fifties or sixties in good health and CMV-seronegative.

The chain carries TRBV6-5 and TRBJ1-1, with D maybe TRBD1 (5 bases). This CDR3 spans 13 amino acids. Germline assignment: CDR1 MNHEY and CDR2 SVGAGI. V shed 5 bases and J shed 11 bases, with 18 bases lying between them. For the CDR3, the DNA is TGTGCCAGCAGTGAAGCGCCAGGGCGAAAGGCTTTCTTT. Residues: CASSEAPGRKAFF.

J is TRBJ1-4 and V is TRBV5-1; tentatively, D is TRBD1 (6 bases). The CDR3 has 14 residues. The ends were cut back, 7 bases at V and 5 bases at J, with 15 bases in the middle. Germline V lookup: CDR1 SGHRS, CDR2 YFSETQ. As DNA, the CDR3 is TGCGCCAGCTGTCAGGGGATCGGGAATGAAAAACTGTTTTTT. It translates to CASCQGIGNEKLFF.

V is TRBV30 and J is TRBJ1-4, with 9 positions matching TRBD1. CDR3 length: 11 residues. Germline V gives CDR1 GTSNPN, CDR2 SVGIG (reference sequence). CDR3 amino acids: CASTGGEKLFF. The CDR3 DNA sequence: TGTGCTTCTACAGGGGGCGAGAAACTGTTTTTT. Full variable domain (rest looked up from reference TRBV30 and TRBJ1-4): SQTIHQWPATLVQPVGSPLSLECTVEGTSNPNLYWYRQAAGRGLQLLFYSVGIGQISSEVPQNLSASRPQDRQFILSSKKLLLSDSGFYLCASTGGEKLFFGSGTQLSVL.

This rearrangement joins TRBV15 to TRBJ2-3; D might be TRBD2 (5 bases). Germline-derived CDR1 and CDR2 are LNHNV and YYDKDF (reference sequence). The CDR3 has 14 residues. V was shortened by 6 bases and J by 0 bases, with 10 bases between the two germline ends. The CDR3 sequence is CATRARTSTDTQYF. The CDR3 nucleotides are TGTGCCACCAGGGCACGGACTAGCACAGATACGCAGTATTTT.

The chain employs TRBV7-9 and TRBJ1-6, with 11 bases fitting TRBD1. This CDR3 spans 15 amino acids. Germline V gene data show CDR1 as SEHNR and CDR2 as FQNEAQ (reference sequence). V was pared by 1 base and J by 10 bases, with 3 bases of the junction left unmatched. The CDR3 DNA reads TGTGCCAGCAGCTTAGAGGGGACAGGGGGATCACCCCTCCACTTT. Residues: CASSLEGTGGSPLHF.

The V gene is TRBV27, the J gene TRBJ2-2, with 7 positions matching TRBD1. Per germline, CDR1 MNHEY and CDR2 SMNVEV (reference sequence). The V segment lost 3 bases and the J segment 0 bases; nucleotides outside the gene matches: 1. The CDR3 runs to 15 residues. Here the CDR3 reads CASSFDRANTGELFF. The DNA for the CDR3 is TGTGCCAGCAGTTTTGACAGGGCGAACACCGGGGAGCTGTTTTTT.

The CDR3 region is CASSPQGENTIYF. CDR3 nucleotide sequence: TGTGCCAGCAGCCCTCAGGGGGAAAACACCATATATTTT. The chain carries TRBV9 and TRBJ1-3, with 7 bases matching TRBD1. The germline CDR1 and CDR2 sequences are SGDLS and YYNGEE. The V segment lost 4 bases and the J segment 6 bases; nucleotides outside the gene matches: 4. The CDR3 has 13 amino acids.

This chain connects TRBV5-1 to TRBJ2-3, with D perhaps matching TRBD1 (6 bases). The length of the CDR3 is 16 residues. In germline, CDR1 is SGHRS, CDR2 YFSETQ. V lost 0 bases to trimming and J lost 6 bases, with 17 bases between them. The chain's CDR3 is CASSLDGAGVMDTQYF. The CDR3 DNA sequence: TGCGCCAGCAGCTTGGATGGGGCAGGGGTGATGGATACGCAGTATTTT. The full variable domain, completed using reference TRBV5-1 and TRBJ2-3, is KAGVTQTPRYLIKTRGQQVTLSCSPISGHRSVSWYQQTPGQGLQFLFEYFSETQRNKGNFPGRFSGRQFSNSRSEMNVSTLELGDSALYLCASSLDGAGVMDTQYFGPGTRLTVL.

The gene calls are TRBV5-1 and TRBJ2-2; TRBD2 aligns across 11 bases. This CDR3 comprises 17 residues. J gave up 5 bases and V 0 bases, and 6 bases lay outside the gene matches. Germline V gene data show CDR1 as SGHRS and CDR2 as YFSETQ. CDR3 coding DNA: TGCGCCAGCAGCTTGGTAGCGGGGGGGCCGGAGACCGGGGAGCTGTTTTTT. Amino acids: CASSLVAGGPETGELFF.

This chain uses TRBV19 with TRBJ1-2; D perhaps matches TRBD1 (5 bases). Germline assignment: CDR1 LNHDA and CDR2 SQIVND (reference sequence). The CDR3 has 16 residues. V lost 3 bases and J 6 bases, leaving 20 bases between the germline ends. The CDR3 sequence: CASSMWGRLGGNGYTF. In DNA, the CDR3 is TGTGCCAGTAGTATGTGGGGGAGGTTAGGCGGGAATGGCTACACCTTC. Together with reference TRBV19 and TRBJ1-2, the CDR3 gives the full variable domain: DGGITQSPKYLFRKEGQNVTLSCEQNLNHDAMYWYRQDPGQGLRLIYYSQIVNDFQKGDIAEGYSVSREKKESFPLTVTSAQKNPTAFYLCASSMWGRLGGNGYTFGSGTRLTVV.

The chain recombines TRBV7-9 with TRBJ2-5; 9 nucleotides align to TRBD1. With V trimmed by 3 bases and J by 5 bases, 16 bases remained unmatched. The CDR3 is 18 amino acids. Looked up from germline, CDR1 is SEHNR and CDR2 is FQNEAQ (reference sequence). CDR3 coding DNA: TGTGCCAGCAGCTTTGGCAGGGGACAGGGCCCCTCCGGCGAGACCCAGTACTTC. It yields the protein CASSFGRGQGPSGETQYF.

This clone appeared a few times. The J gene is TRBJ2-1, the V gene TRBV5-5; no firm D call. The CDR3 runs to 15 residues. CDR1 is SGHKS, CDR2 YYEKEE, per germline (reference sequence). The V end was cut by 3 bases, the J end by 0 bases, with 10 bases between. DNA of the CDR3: TGTGCCAGCAGCTCAACACAGAGCTCCTACAATGAGCAGTTCTTC. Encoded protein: CASSSTQSSYNEQFF. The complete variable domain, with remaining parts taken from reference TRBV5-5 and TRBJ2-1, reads DAGVTQSPTHLIKTRGQQVTLRCSPISGHKSVSWYQQVLGQGPQFIFQYYEKEERGRGNFPDRFSARQFPNYSSELNVNALLLGDSALYLCASSSTQSSYNEQFFGPGTRLTVL.

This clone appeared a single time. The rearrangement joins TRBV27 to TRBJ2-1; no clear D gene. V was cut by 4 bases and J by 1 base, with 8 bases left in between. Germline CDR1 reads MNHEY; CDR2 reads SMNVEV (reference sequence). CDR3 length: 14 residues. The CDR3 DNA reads TGTGCCAGCAGTTCAGGTGGGTCCTACAATGAGCAGTTCTTC. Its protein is CASSSGGSYNEQFF.

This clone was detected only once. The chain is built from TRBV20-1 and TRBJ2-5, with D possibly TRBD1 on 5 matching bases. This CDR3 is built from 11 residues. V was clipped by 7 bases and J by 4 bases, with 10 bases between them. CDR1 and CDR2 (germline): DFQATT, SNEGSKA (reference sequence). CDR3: CSVGVGETQYF. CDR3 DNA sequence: TGCAGTGTAGGGGTTGGAGAGACCCAGTACTTC.

CDR3 nucleotides: TGCGCCAGCAGCCCAATTTTTGACAGGGGCCTCTCCTACGAGCAGTACTTC. The encoded protein is CASSPIFDRGLSYEQYF. The J gene is TRBJ2-7, the V gene TRBV5-1, with 8 nucleotides matching TRBD1. Germline V gene lookup returns CDR1 SGHRS and CDR2 YFSETQ. Unmatched junction bases numbered 12, after V lost 4 bases and J lost 0 bases. The CDR3 has 17 amino acids. Looking up the rest from reference TRBV5-1 and TRBJ2-7 gives the full variable domain: KAGVTQTPRYLIKTRGQQVTLSCSPISGHRSVSWYQQTPGQGLQFLFEYFSETQRNKGNFPGRFSGRQFSNSRSEMNVSTLELGDSALYLCASSPIFDRGLSYEQYFGPGTRLTVT.

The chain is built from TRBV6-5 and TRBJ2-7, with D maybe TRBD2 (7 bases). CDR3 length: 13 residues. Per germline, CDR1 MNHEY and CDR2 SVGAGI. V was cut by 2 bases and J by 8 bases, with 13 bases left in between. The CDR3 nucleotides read TGTGCCAGCAGTTACCCGTCGGGGGGCCAGCAGTACTTC. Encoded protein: CASSYPSGGQQYF.

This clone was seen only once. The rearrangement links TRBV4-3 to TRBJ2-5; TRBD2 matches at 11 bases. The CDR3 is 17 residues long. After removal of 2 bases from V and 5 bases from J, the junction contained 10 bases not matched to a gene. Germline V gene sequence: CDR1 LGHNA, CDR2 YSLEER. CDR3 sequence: CASSQSLAGGLGETQYF. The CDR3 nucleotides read TGCGCCAGCAGCCAAAGTCTAGCGGGGGGACTCGGGGAGACCCAGTACTTC.

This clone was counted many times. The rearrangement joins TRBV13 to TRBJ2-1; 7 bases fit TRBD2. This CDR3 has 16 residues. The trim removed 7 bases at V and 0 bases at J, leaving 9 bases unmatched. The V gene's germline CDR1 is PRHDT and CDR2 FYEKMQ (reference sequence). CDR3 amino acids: CASNLEAGDSYNEQFF. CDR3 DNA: TGTGCCAGCAACCTAGAGGCGGGGGACTCCTACAATGAGCAGTTCTTC.

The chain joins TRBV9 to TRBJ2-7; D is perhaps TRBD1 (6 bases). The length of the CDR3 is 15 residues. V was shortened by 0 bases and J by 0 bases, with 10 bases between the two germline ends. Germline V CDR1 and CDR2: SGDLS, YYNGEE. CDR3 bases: TGTGCCAGCAGCGTAGAACAGGGCTTCTCCTACGAGCAGTACTTC. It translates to CASSVEQGFSYEQYF.

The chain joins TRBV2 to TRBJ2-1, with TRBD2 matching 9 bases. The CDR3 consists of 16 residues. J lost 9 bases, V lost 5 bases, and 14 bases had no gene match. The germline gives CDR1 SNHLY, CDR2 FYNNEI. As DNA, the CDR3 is TGTGCCAGCAGTCTACGGACCGCGGGGGGGCCCCGTGAGCAGTTCTTC. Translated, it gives CASSLRTAGGPREQFF.

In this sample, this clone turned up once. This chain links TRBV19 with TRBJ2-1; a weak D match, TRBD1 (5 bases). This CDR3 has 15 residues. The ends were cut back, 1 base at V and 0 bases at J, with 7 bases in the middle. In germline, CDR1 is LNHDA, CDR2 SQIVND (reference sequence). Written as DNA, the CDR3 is TGTGCCAGTAGTATAGCAGGGTACTCCTACAATGAGCAGTTCTTC. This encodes CASSIAGYSYNEQFF.

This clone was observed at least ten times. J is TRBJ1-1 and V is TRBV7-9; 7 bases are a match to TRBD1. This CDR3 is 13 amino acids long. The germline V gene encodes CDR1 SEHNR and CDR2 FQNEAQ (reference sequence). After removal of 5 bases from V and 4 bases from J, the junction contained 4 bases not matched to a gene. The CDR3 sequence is CASSPTGSTEAFF. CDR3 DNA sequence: TGTGCCAGCAGCCCGACAGGGAGCACTGAAGCTTTCTTT.

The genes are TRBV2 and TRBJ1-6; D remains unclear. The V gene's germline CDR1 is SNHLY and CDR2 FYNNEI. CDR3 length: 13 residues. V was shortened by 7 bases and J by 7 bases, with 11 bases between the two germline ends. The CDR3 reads CASNEDRNSPLHF. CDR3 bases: TGTGCCAGCAACGAGGATAGGAATTCACCCCTCCACTTT.

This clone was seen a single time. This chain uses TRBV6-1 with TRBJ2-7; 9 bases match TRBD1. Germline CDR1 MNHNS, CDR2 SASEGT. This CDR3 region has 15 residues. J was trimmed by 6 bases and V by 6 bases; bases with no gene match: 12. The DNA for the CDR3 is TGTGCCAGCAGGACAGGGGGGCCGCTGGGCGCCGAGCAGTACTTC. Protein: CASRTGGPLGAEQYF.

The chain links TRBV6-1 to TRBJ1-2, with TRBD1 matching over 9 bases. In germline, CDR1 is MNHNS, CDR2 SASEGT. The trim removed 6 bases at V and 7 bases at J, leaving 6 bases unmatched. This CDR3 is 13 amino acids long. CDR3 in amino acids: CASRPGTGPGYTF. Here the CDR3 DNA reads TGTGCCAGCAGACCCGGGACAGGGCCTGGCTACACCTTC.

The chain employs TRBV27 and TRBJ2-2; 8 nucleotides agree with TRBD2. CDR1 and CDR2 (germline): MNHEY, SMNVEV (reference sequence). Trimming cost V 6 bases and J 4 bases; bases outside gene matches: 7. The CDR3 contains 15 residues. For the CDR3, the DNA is TGTGCCAGCAGCAGGAAGCGGGGGCCCACCGGGGAGCTGTTTTTT. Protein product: CASSRKRGPTGELFF.

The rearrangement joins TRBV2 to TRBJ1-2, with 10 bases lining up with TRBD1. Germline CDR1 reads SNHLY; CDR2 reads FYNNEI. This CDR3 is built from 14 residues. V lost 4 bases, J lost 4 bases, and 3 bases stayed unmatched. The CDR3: CASSGTGGTYGYTF. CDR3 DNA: TGTGCCAGCAGTGGGACAGGGGGGACCTATGGCTACACCTTC.

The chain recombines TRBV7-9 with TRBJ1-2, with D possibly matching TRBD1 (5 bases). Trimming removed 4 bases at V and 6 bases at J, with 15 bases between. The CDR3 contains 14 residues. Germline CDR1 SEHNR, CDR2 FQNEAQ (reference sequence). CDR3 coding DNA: TGTGCCAGCAGCTACCAACAATCGACAGATGGCTACACCTTC. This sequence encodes CASSYQQSTDGYTF.

This CDR3 is CASSALGASYEQYF. In DNA form, the CDR3 reads TGTGCCAGCAGTGCGTTGGGGGCCTCCTACGAGCAGTACTTC. This chain links TRBV6-1 with TRBJ2-5, with D tentatively TRBD1 (6 bases). The closer fit of TRBJ2-7 to the DNA end suggests the J call may be wrong. This CDR3 has 14 amino acids. Germline lookup yields CDR1 MNHNS and CDR2 SASEGT.

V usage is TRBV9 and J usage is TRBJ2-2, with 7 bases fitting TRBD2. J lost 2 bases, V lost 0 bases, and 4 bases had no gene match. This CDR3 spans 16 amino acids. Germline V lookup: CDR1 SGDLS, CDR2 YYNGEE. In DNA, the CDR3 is TGTGCCAGCAGCGTAGCTACAGCGGGAAACACCGGGGAGCTGTTTTTT. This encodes CASSVATAGNTGELFF.